The 3 T cell receptor beta chains below all came from one sample that was sequenced in a study of CD8+CD57+ T cells in acquired aplastic anemia. The authors sequenced patients whose flow cytometry had shown CD8+CD57+ cell expansion. Genomic DNA was employed as the template in profiling TCR beta VDJ and CDR3. TCRdb itself ran the reads through MiXCR, one entry per CDR3 protein. In the table there are approximately 180,000 distinct CDR3 sequences, roughly 50% of which are singletons. Material: sorted CD4+, CD8+, or CD8+CD57+ T cells (not recorded which) from PBMCs. These receptors were taken from a human donor with aplastic anemia.

In this sample, this clonotype turned up many times. The V call is TRBV3-1, the J call TRBJ2-5; 11 nucleotides match TRBD2. CDR1 and CDR2 from the germline V gene are LGHDT and YNNKEL (reference sequence). The CDR3 length is 14 residues. Trimming removed 4 bases from V and 7 bases from J; junction bases left unmatched: 5. Here the CDR3 DNA reads TGTGCCAGCAGCCTTACTAGCGGGAGAGGGACCCAGTACTTC. This sequence encodes CASSLTSGRGTQYF.

This rearrangement joins TRBV4-1 to TRBJ2-2; 12 bases match TRBD2. V shed 11 bases, J shed 0 bases, and the junction held 7 bases outside the gene matches. Per germline, CDR1 MGHRA and CDR2 YSYEKL. CDR3 size: 16 residues. CDR3 DNA: TGCGCCGGCTGGACTAGCGGGGCTACGAACACCGGGGAGCTGTTTTTT. It specifies CAGWTSGATNTGELFF.

This clonotype has just a few counts. The chain combines TRBV10-3 with TRBJ1-6, with D unresolved. CDR1 is ENHRY, CDR2 SYGVKD, per germline. Trimming pared 11 bases from V and 6 bases from J, leaving 20 bases between. The CDR3 runs to 15 residues. The CDR3 region is CAASPLMSGNSPLHF. Here the CDR3 DNA reads TGTGCCGCCAGCCCCCTGATGAGTGGTAATTCACCCCTCCACTTT.